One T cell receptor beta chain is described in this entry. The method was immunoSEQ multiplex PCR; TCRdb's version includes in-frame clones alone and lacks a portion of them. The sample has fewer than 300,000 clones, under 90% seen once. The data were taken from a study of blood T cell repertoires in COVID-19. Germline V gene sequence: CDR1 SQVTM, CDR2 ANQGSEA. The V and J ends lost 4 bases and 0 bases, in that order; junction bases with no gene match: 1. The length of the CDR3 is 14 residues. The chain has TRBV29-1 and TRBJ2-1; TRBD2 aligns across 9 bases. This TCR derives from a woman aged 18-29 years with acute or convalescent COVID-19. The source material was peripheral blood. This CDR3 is CSVVSGSSYNEQFF. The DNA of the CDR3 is TGCAGCGTTGTTAGCGGGAGCTCCTACAATGAGCAGTTCTTC.